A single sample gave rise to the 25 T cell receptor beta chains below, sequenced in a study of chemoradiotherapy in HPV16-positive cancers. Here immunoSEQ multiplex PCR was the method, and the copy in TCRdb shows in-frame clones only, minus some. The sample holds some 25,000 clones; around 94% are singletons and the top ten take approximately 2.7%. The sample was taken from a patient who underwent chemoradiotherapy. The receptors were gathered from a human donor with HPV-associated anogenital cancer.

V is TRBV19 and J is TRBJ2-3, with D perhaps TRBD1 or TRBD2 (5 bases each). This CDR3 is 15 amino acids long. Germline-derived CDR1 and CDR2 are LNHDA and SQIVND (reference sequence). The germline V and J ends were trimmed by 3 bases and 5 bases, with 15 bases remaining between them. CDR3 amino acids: CASSIGTSNGDTQYF. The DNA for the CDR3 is TGTGCCAGTAGTATCGGGACGTCTAACGGAGATACGCAGTATTTT. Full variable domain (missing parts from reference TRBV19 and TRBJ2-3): DGGITQSPKYLFRKEGQNVTLSCEQNLNHDAMYWYRQDPGQGLRLIYYSQIVNDFQKGDIAEGYSVSREKKESFPLTVTSAQKNPTAFYLCASSIGTSNGDTQYFGPGTRLTVL.

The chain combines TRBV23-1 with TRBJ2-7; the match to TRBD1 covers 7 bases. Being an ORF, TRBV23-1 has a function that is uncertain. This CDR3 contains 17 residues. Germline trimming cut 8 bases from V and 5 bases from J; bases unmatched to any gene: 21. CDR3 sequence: CASARPVGQYRLDEQYF. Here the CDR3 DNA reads TGCGCCAGCGCGAGACCAGTGGGACAGTATCGGTTGGACGAGCAGTACTTC.

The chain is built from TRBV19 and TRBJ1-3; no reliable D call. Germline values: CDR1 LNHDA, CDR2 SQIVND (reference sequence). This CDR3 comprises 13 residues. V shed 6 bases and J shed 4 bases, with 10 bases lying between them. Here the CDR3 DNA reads TGTGCCAGTAGGACCGACGGAGGAAACACCATATATTTT. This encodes CASRTDGGNTIYF.

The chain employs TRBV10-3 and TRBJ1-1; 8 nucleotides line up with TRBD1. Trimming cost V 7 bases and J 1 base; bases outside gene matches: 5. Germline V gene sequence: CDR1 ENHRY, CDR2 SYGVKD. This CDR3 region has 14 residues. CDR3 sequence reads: CAIKQGAENTEAFF. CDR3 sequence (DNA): TGTGCCATCAAGCAGGGGGCGGAGAACACTGAAGCTTTCTTT.

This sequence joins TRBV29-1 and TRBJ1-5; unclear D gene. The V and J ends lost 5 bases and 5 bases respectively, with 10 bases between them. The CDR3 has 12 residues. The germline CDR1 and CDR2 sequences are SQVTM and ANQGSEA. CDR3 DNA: TGCAGCGTTAGAGGTGCGGATCAGCCCCAGCATTTT. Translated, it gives CSVRGADQPQHF. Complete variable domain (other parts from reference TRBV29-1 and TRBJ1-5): SAVISQKPSRDICQRGTSLTIQCQVDSQVTMMFWYRQQPGQSLTLIATANQGSEATYESGFVIDKFPISRPNLTFSTLTVSNMSPEDSSIYLCSVRGADQPQHFGDGTRLSIL.

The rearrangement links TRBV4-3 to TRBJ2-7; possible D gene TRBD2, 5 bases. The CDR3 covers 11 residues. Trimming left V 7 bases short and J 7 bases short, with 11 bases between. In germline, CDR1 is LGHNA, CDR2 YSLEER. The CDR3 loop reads CASTLRREQYF. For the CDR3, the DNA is TGCGCCAGCACCTTGAGGAGGGAGCAGTACTTC.

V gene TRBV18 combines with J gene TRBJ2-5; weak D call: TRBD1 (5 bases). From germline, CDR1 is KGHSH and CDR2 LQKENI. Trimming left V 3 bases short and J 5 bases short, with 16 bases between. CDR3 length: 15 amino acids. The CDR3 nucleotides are TGTGCCAGCTCACCCGGCAGGGCTGACATTGAGACCCAGTACTTC. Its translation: CASSPGRADIETQYF.

In nucleotides, the CDR3 is TGTGCCAGTAGCTTTACCGGGCCAATCCCCGGGGAGCTGTTTTTT. As protein: CASSFTGPIPGELFF. The chain couples TRBV19 to TRBJ2-2; D gene unclear. V dropped 6 bases and J dropped 6 bases, with 17 bases sitting between them. The CDR3 is made up of 15 amino acids. In germline, CDR1 is LNHDA, CDR2 SQIVND (reference sequence).

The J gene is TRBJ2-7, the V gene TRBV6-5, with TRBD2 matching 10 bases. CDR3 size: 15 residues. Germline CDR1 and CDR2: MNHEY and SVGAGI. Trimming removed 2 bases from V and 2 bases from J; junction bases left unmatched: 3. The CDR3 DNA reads TGTGCCAGCAGTTACGGCACTAGCGGGACCTACGAGCAGTACTTC. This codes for CASSYGTSGTYEQYF.

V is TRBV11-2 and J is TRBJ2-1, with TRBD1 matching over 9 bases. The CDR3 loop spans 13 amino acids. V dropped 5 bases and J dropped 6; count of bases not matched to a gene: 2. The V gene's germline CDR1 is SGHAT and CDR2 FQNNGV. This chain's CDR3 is CASSADRGNEQFF. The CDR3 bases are TGTGCCAGCAGCGCGGACAGGGGCAATGAGCAGTTCTTC.

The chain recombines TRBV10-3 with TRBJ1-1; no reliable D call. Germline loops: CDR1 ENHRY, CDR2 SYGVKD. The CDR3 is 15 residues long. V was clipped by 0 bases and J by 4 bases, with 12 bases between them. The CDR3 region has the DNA TGTGCCATCAGTGAGTCGCGAGAGGGTAGCACTGAAGCTTTCTTT. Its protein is CAISESREGSTEAFF.

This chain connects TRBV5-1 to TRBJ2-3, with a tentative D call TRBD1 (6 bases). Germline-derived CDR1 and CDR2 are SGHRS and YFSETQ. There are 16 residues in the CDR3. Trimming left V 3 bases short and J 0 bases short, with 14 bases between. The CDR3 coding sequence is TGCGCCAGCAGCTGGGGACACGCGCCTAGCACAGATACGCAGTATTTT. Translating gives CASSWGHAPSTDTQYF.

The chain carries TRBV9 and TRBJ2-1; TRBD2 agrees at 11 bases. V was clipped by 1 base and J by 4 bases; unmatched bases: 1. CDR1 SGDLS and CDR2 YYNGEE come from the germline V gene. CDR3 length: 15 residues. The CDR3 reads CASSVLAGGYNEQFF. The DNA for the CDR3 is TGTGCCAGCAGCGTACTAGCGGGGGGATACAATGAGCAGTTCTTC.

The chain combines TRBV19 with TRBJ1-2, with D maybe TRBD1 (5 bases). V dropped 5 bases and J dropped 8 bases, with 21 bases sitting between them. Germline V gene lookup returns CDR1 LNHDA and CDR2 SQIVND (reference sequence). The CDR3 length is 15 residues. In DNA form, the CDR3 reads TGTGCCAGTAGTTCCGACCTTCCTCCAGGGTTCGGCTACACCTTC. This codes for CASSSDLPPGFGYTF.

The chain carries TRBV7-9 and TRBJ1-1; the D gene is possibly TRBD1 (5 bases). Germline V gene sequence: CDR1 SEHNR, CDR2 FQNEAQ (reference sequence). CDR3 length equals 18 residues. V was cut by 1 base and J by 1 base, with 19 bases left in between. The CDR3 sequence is CASSLGGPRGRGNTEAFF. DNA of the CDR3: TGTGCCAGCAGCTTAGGAGGGCCCCGAGGGAGGGGGAACACTGAAGCTTTCTTT.

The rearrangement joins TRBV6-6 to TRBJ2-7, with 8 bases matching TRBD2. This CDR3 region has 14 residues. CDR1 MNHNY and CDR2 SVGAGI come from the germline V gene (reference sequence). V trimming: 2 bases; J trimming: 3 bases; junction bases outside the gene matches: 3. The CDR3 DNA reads TGTGCCAGCAGTTACGTCGGGGGGGACTACGAGCAGTACTTC. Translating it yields CASSYVGGDYEQYF.

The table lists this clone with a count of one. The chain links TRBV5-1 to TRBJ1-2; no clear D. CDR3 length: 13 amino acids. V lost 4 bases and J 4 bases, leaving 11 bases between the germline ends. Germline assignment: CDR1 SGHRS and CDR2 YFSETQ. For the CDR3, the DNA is TGCGCCAGCAGCCTGACACCATTCTATGGCTACACCTTC. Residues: CASSLTPFYGYTF.

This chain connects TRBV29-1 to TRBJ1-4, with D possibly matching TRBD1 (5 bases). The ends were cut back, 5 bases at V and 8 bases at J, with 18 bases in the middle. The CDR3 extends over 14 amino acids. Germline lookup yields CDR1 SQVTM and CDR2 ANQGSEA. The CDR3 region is CSVSLGEDPEKLFF. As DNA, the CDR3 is TGCAGCGTTTCACTGGGGGAGGATCCCGAAAAACTGTTTTTT. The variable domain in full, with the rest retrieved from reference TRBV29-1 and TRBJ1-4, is SAVISQKPSRDICQRGTSLTIQCQVDSQVTMMFWYRQQPGQSLTLIATANQGSEATYESGFVIDKFPISRPNLTFSTLTVSNMSPEDSSIYLCSVSLGEDPEKLFFGSGTQLSVL.

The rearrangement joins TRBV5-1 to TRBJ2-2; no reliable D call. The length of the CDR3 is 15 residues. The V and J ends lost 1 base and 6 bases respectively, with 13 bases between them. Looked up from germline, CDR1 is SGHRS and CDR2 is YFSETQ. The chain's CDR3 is CASSLKGPNAGELFF. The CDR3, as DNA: TGCGCCAGCAGCTTGAAGGGCCCCAACGCCGGGGAGCTGTTTTTT.

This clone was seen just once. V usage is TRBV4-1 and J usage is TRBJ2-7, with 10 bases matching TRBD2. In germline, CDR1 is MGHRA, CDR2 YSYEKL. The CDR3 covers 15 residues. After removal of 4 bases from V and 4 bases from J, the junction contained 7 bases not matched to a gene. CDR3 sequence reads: CASSLELAGYYEQYF. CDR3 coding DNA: TGCGCCAGCAGCCTGGAACTAGCGGGGTATTACGAGCAGTACTTC.

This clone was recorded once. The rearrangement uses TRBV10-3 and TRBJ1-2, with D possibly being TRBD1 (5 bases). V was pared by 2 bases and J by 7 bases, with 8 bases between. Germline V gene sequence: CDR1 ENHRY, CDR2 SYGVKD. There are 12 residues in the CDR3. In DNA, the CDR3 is TGTGCCATCAGTGAGGGGACGGTTGGCTACACCTTC. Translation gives CAISEGTVGYTF.

In nucleotides, the CDR3 is TGTGCCAGCCAACGAAACAGGGGGACTGGGGCCAACGTCCTGACTTTC. It translates to CASQRNRGTGANVLTF. This chain links TRBV19 with TRBJ2-6; 8 bases are shared with TRBD1. With 9 bases clipped from V and 2 bases from J, the junction kept 9 bases outside the gene matches. The germline V gene has CDR1 LNHDA and CDR2 SQIVND (reference sequence). The CDR3 extends over 16 amino acids.

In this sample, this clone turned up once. CDR3 coding DNA: TGTGCCAGCAGTATTACAGGCATTAATGAAAAACTGTTTTTT. Residues: CASSITGINEKLFF. This chain uses TRBV2 with TRBJ1-4; D perhaps matches TRBD1 (5 bases). Germline loops: CDR1 SNHLY, CDR2 FYNNEI. This CDR3 is built from 14 residues. Trimming removed 5 bases at V and 4 bases at J, with 11 bases between.

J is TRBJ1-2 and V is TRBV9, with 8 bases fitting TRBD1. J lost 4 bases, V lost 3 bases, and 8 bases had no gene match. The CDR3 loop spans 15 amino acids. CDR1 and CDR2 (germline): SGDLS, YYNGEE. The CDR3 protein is CASSARTGSVYGYTF. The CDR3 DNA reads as TGTGCCAGCAGCGCCCGGACAGGGTCGGTCTATGGCTACACCTTC.

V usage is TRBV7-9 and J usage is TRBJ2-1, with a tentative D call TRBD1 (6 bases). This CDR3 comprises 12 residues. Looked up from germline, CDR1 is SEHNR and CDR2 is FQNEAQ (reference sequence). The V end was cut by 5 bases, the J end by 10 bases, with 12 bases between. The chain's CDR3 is CASSKARGEQFF. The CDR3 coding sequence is TGTGCCAGCAGCAAGGCAAGGGGGGAGCAGTTCTTC.